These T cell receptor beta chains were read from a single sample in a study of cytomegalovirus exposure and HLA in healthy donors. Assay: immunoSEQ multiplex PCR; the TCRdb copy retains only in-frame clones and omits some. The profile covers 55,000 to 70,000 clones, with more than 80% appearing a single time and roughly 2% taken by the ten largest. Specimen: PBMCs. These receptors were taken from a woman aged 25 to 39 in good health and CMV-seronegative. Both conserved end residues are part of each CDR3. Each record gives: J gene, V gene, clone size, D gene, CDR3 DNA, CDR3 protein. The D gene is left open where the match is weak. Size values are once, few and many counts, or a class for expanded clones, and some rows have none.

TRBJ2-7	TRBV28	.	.	TGTGCCAGCACCAGTCCGGGGGACGAGCAGTACTTC	CASTSPGDEQYF
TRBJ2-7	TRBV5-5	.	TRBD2	TGTGCCAGCAGCCAGACTAGCGGGAGGTCCTACGAGCAGTACTTC	CASSQTSGRSYEQYF
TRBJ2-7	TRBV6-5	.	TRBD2	TGTGCCAGCAGGGTACTAGCGGGGGACTCCTACGAGCAGTACTTC	CASRVLAGDSYEQYF
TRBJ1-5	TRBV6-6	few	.	TGTGCCAGCAGCCCGGACTTCCTGAGCAATCAGCCCCAGCATTTT	CASSPDFLSNQPQHF
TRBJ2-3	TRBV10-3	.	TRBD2	TGTGCCTCGAGACTAGCTAACACAGATACGCAGTATTTT	CASRLANTDTQYF
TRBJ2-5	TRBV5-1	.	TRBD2	TGCGCCAGCAGCTTGGCCTCGTCTAGCGGGGGGGAAGAGACCCAGTACTTC	CASSLASSSGGEETQYF
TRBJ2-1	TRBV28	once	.	TGTGCCAGCACCCCAGACTACTCCTACAATGAGCAGTTCTTC	CASTPDYSYNEQFF
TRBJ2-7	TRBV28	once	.	TGTGCCAGCAGTTTGGGCGGGGATACCTACGAGCAGTACTTC	CASSLGGDTYEQYF
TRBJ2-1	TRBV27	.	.	TGTGCCAGCAGCGCCTTGGCCTCCCGCAATGAGCAGTTCTTC	CASSALASRNEQFF
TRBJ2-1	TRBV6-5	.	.	TGTGCCAGCAGCCGCTCCAGCTCCTACAATGAGCAGTTCTTC	CASSRSSSYNEQFF
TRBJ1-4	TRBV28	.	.	TGTGCCAGCAGTTCGATAACCTTCCGCACGGTTAATGAAAAACTGTTTTTT	CASSSITFRTVNEKLFF
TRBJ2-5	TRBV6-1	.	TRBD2	TGTGCCAGCAGTGTTGGAATAAGCGGGATGTTAGAGACCCAGTACTTC	CASSVGISGMLETQYF
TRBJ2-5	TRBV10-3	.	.	TGTGCCATCAGTGACGACAAAGAGACCCAGTACTTC	CAISDDKETQYF
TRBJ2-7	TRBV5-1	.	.	TGCGCCAGCACGTCGACAGGAAGGGACGAGCAGTACTTC	CASTSTGRDEQYF
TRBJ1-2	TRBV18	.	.	TGTGCCAGCTCACCACCAGGGGTTTGGTATGGCTACACCTTC	CASSPPGVWYGYTF
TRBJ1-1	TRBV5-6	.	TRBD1	TGTGCCAGCAGCTTGGGACAGGGAAGCACTGAAGCTTTCTTT	CASSLGQGSTEAFF
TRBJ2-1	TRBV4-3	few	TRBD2	TGCGCCAGCAGCCAAGGGGAACGGGAGGGGCAGTTCTTC	CASSQGEREGQFF
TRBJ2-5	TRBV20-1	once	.	TGCAGTGCACAACAAGAGACCCAGTACTTC	CSAQQETQYF
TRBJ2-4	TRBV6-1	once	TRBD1	TGTGCCAGCGGAGGACAGGGGGTGGCCAAAAACATTCAGTACTTC	CASGGQGVAKNIQYF
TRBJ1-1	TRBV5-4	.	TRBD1	TGTGCCAGCAGCTTAGGACTCAGGGGGAAGAACACTGAAGCTTTCTTT	CASSLGLRGKNTEAFF
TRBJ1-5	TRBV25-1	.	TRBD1	TGTGCCAGCGGACAGGGGAACAATCAGCCCCAGCATTTT	CASGQGNNQPQHF
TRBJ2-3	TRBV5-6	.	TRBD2	TGTGCCAGCAGCTTGACTAGCGGGAGGGCCAGTATAGATACGCAGTATTTT	CASSLTSGRASIDTQYF
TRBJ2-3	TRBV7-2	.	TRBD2	TGTGCCAGCAGCTCGGGACTAGCGGGAGGGCCGGATACGCAGTATTTT	CASSSGLAGGPDTQYF
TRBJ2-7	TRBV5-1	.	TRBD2	TGCGCCAGCAGCTCGGAGGGACTAGCGGGAGTGGACGAGCAGTACTTC	CASSSEGLAGVDEQYF
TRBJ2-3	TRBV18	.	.	TGTGCCAGCTCACCCGGCGGAGATACGCAGTATTTT	CASSPGGDTQYF
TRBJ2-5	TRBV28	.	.	TGTGCCAGCAGCCTTGAACAGGAGATTGAAGAGACCCAGTACTTC	CASSLEQEIEETQYF
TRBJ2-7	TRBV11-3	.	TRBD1	TGTGCCAGCAGCTCTTTTTTCCCCTCCCGACAGGGATCCTACGAGCAGTACTTC	CASSSFFPSRQGSYEQYF
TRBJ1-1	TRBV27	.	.	TGTGCCAGCAGTTTAGTTTTAGGTGGAGGCACTGAAGCTTTCTTT	CASSLVLGGGTEAFF
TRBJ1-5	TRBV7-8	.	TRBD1	TGTGCCAGCAGCGTGTCCGGGACAGGGACCTTACCCGATCAGCCCCAGCATTTT	CASSVSGTGTLPDQPQHF
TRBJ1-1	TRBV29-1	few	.	TGCAGCGTTGACAGGGATTCGAATGAAGCTTTCTTT	CSVDRDSNEAFF
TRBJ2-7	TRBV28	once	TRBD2	TGTGCCAGCAGTTTATCCGGGACTAGCGGGAGACACTTC	CASSLSGTSGRHF
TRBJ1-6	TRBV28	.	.	TGTGCCAGCAGGGGGCCCGGGAGCTCCTATAATTCACCCCTCCACTTT	CASRGPGSSYNSPLHF
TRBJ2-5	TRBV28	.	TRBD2	TGTGCCAGCAGTCTCGAGCGGGGATTCCCCAAAGAGACCCAGTACTTC	CASSLERGFPKETQYF
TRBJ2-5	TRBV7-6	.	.	TGTGCCAGCAGCTCGACCGAGACAAGGGAGGCGGAGACCCAGTACTTC	CASSSTETREAETQYF
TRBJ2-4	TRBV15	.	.	TGTGCCACTGGAGTGGTAGGGGGAGCCAAAAACATTCAGTACTTC	CATGVVGGAKNIQYF
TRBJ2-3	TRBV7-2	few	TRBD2	TGTGCCAGCAGCTTTGGACTAGCGGGCGGAGGGTCCCCTACGCAGTATTTT	CASSFGLAGGGSPTQYF
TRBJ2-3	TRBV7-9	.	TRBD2	TGTGCCAGCAGCTCGGAACGGACTAGCGGCACAGATACGCAGTATTTT	CASSSERTSGTDTQYF
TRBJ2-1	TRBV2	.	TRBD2	TGTGCCAGCAGGACCCTGGCTAGCGGGTTCTCCTACAATGAGCAGTTCTTC	CASRTLASGFSYNEQFF
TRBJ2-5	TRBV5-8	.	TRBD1	TGTGCCAGCAGCCTAGGGTTCCGGACAGGCGACTTC	CASSLGFRTGDF
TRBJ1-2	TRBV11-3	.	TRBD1	TGTGCCAGCAGCTTTGCGGGACAGAGGAACTATGGCTACACCTTC	CASSFAGQRNYGYTF
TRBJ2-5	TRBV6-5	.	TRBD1	TGTGCCAGCAGTCGAGGGACAGGGAGAGAGACCCAGTACTTC	CASSRGTGRETQYF
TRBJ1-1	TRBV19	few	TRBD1	TGTGCCAGTAGTCCTGGGACAGGGAACACTGAAGCTTTCTTT	CASSPGTGNTEAFF
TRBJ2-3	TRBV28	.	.	TGTGCCAGCAGTTTCTCGGGAAGGGGGAGCACAGATACGCAGTATTTT	CASSFSGRGSTDTQYF
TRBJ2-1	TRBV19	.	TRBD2	TGTGCCAGTACGCTAGCGGGAGTCTACAATGAGCAGTTCTTC	CASTLAGVYNEQFF
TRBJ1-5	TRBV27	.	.	TGTGCCAGCAGTTTGTGGGCAGGGACACAGCCCCAGCATTTT	CASSLWAGTQPQHF
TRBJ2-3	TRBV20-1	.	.	TGCAGTGCACCCGGAGCAGATACGCAGTATTTT	CSAPGADTQYF
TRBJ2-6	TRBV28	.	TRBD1	TGTGCCAGCAAGGGGGACAGGTGGTTTGGGGCCAACGTCCTGACTTTC	CASKGDRWFGANVLTF
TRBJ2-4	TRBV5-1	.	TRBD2	TGCGCCAGCAGCAAAAACCCGGGACTAGCGGGAGGGACCAAAAACATTCAGTACTTC	CASSKNPGLAGGTKNIQYF
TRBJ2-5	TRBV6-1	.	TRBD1	TGTGCCAGTGACAGGGGCTGGGAAGAGACCCAGTACTTC	CASDRGWEETQYF
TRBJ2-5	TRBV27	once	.	TGTGCCAGCAGTTTACTTAACCAAGAGACCCAGTACTTC	CASSLLNQETQYF